Listed here are 17 T cell receptor beta chains from one sample, sequenced in a study of blood T cell repertoires in COVID-19. Repertoires were generated with immunoSEQ multiplex PCR, while TCRdb's copy carries only in-frame clones and drops some. The sample holds around 220,000 clones, roughly 80% seen once. What was sequenced was peripheral blood. The receptors were gathered from a woman older than 75 with COVID-19, enrolled during active disease.

The rearrangement uses TRBV7-2 and TRBJ2-7; TRBD2 matches at 7 bases. The J segment lost 1 base and the V segment lost 0 bases, leaving 6 bases of the junction unmatched. CDR3 length: 16 residues. The germline V gene encodes CDR1 SGHTA and CDR2 FQGNSA. The CDR3 is CASSLAGTTSSYEQYF. CDR3 nucleotide sequence: TGTGCCAGCAGCTTAGCCGGGACTACCTCATCCTACGAGCAGTACTTC.

The V gene is TRBV7-9, the J gene TRBJ1-6; D might be TRBD1 (5 bases). The CDR3 extends over 18 amino acids. Germline CDR1 is SEHNR and CDR2 is FQNEAQ (reference sequence). The V end was cut by 8 bases, the J end by 0 bases, with 20 bases between. CDR3: CASQNWGAGSSYNSPLHF. In nucleotides, the CDR3 is TGTGCCAGCCAGAACTGGGGCGCCGGAAGCTCCTATAATTCACCCCTCCACTTT. The full variable domain, rest sourced from reference TRBV7-9 and TRBJ1-6, is DTGVSQNPRHKITKRGQNVTFRCDPISEHNRLYWYRQTLGQGPEFLTYFQNEAQLEKSRLLSDRFSAERPKGSFSTLEIQRTEQGDSAMYLCASQNWGAGSSYNSPLHFGNGTRLTVT.

The J gene is TRBJ2-7, the V gene TRBV5-6; 9 bases are shared with TRBD1. This CDR3 is built from 15 residues. V gave up 4 bases and J gave up 4 bases; unmatched junction bases: 9. Per germline, CDR1 SGHDT and CDR2 YYEEEE. DNA of the CDR3: TGTGCCAGCAGCACAACGGGACAGGGTTGGTACGAGCAGTACTTC. Residues: CASSTTGQGWYEQYF.

The chain couples TRBV7-2 to TRBJ2-7; maybe TRBD1 (6 bases). V lost 1 base, J lost 5 bases, and 18 bases lay in between. This CDR3 contains 16 residues. Per the germline V gene, CDR1 is SGHTA and CDR2 is FQGNSA. The CDR3 reads CASSLVGTRGYNEQYF. Written as DNA, the CDR3 is TGTGCCAGCAGCTTAGTCGGGACCAGGGGTTACAACGAGCAGTACTTC.

The chain is built from TRBV20-1 and TRBJ1-1; D is undetermined. CDR1 and CDR2 (germline): DFQATT, SNEGSKA (reference sequence). The CDR3 consists of 18 residues. V shed 3 bases and J shed 0 bases, with 23 bases lying between them. Here the CDR3 reads CSASGSLPGIGMNTEAFF. DNA for the CDR3: TGCAGTGCTAGTGGTTCCCTGCCGGGGATTGGGATGAACACTGAAGCTTTCTTT.

The chain is built from TRBV6-6 and TRBJ1-4, with a tentative D call TRBD1 (5 bases). Germline V lookup: CDR1 MNHNY, CDR2 SVGAGI (reference sequence). V was cut by 0 bases and J by 3 bases, with 8 bases left in between. This CDR3 contains 15 residues. CDR3 DNA sequence: TGTGCCAGCAGTTACTCGGGGCCCCCTAATGAAAAACTGTTTTTT. Its protein product is CASSYSGPPNEKLFF.

V and J are TRBV5-1 and TRBJ1-1; D remains unclear. The CDR3 loop spans 14 amino acids. The germline CDR1 and CDR2 sequences are SGHRS and YFSETQ. Trimming took 4 bases from V and 4 from J, leaving 14 bases between them. The CDR3 region is CASSLGGRGTEAFF. The CDR3 coding sequence is TGCGCCAGCAGCCTCGGAGGGAGAGGCACTGAAGCTTTCTTT. The full variable domain, in which reference TRBV5-1 and TRBJ1-1 provide the parts outside the CDR3, is KAGVTQTPRYLIKTRGQQVTLSCSPISGHRSVSWYQQTPGQGLQFLFEYFSETQRNKGNFPGRFSGRQFSNSRSEMNVSTLELGDSALYLCASSLGGRGTEAFFGQGTRLTVV.

The V gene is TRBV19, the J gene TRBJ2-2; the D gene is possibly TRBD1 (6 bases). V was shortened by 3 bases and J by 6 bases, with 17 bases between the two germline ends. The CDR3 spans 16 residues. Germline V lookup: CDR1 LNHDA, CDR2 SQIVND (reference sequence). The CDR3 DNA sequence: TGTGCCAGTAGTATTTCTTGGCAGGGGCTTGCCGGGGAGCTGTTTTTT. It is translated as CASSISWQGLAGELFF.

This clone was counted between two and nine times. This chain joins TRBV4-1 and TRBJ2-7, with D hard to call. Per the germline V gene, CDR1 is MGHRA and CDR2 is YSYEKL. Trimming cost V 0 bases and J 2 bases, with 14 bases left between them. The CDR3 covers 16 residues. The CDR3 spells CASSQDHSTATYEQYF. CDR3 in DNA: TGCGCCAGCAGCCAAGACCATTCTACAGCAACCTACGAGCAGTACTTC.

The J gene is TRBJ1-1, the V gene TRBV7-9, with D hard to call. This CDR3 region has 15 residues. Germline values: CDR1 SEHNR, CDR2 FQNEAQ (reference sequence). V was pared by 5 bases and J by 0 bases, with 13 bases between. The CDR3 DNA follows: TGTGCCAGCAGCCTGCCGGGGAGCATGAACACTGAAGCTTTCTTT. Translating gives CASSLPGSMNTEAFF.

This chain links TRBV9 with TRBJ1-6; perhaps TRBD1 as D (5 bases). With 3 bases removed from V and 5 bases from J, the gap between germline ends came to 12 bases. Germline lookup yields CDR1 SGDLS and CDR2 YYNGEE. The CDR3 contains 15 residues. The CDR3 is CASSADRGDNSPLHF. The CDR3 nucleotides are TGTGCCAGCAGCGCAGACCGGGGGGATAATTCACCCCTCCACTTT.

This chain joins TRBV6-4 and TRBJ1-1, with D tentatively TRBD1 (6 bases). The V gene's germline CDR1 is MRHNA and CDR2 SNTAGT. The germline V and J ends were trimmed by 0 bases and 10 bases, with 9 bases remaining between them. The CDR3 is made up of 12 amino acids. The CDR3 DNA sequence: TGTGCCAGCAGTGACTCGCAGGGGAGAGCTTTCTTT. This translates into CASSDSQGRAFF.

This chain connects TRBV11-2 to TRBJ1-2, with TRBD1 as a possible D gene (5 bases). V was trimmed by 10 bases and J by 8 bases, leaving 11 bases between them. CDR1 is SGHAT and CDR2 is FQNNGV in the germline V gene. The CDR3 is 10 residues long. The CDR3 spells CATGGDGYTF. The CDR3 coding sequence is TGTGCCACGGGGGGGGACGGCTACACCTTC.

The rearrangement uses TRBV5-4 and TRBJ2-2; 10 positions match TRBD1. The length of the CDR3 is 15 residues. V lost 4 bases, J lost 5 bases, and 5 bases stayed unmatched. Germline assignment: CDR1 SGHNT and CDR2 YYREEE (reference sequence). The CDR3 protein is CASSTPGQGTGELFF. The CDR3 coding sequence is TGTGCCAGCAGCACGCCGGGACAGGGGACCGGGGAGCTGTTTTTT.

The rearrangement joins TRBV5-4 to TRBJ2-1, with TRBD2 matching over 9 bases. Per germline, CDR1 SGHNT and CDR2 YYREEE (reference sequence). With V trimmed by 0 bases and J by 0 bases, 1 base remained unmatched. This CDR3 has 16 residues. The CDR3 loop is CASSLGLAASYNEQFF. CDR3 DNA sequence: TGTGCCAGCAGCTTGGGACTAGCGGCCTCCTACAATGAGCAGTTCTTC.

The gene calls are TRBV5-1 and TRBJ2-7; D perhaps matches TRBD2 (5 bases). Trimming cost V 7 bases and J 2 bases, with 10 bases left between them. This CDR3 comprises 12 residues. Germline CDR1 and CDR2: SGHRS and YFSETQ. CDR3: CASGRGPYEQYF. The CDR3 region has the DNA TGCGCCAGCGGGAGAGGGCCCTACGAGCAGTACTTC.

The chain uses TRBV27 and TRBJ1-2; D might be TRBD1 (6 bases). V lost 5 bases, J lost 7 bases, and 14 bases lay in between. Germline lookup yields CDR1 MNHEY and CDR2 SMNVEV (reference sequence). There are 13 residues in the CDR3. Here the CDR3 reads CASSQGHRGGYTF. The CDR3 coding sequence is TGTGCCAGCAGTCAGGGACACCGGGGTGGCTACACCTTC.